The entry below gives a single T cell receptor (beta chain) sequence along with its context. The length of the CDR3 is 16 residues. Per the germline V gene, CDR1 is LGHDT and CDR2 is YNNKEL (reference sequence). Trimming cost V 0 bases and J 6 bases, with 15 bases left between them. These data belong to a study of blood T cell repertoires in COVID-19. Study details: Acute and convalescent COVID-19 specimens originated in the United States, Italy and Spain. T cells, B-cell-depleted T cells, or PBMCs provided the cDNA or gDNA that served as material.

Authors' analysis steps: Using reference gene primer amplification, nucleated cell counts were estimated. Method: immunoSEQ multiplex PCR; TCRdb's copy keeps in-frame clones and lacks some. That table furnishes V, J and clone size, whereas the DNA furnished D and trimming. The data hold around 63,000 clones, with about nine tenths observed a single time. The TCR sequence derives from a woman of 80 years or more with acute or convalescent COVID-19. V is TRBV3-1 (or the pseudogene TRBV3-2) and J is TRBJ1-5; D remains ambiguous. The material sequenced was peripheral blood. Written as DNA, the CDR3 is TGTGCCAGCAGCCAAGATTTGGCGGCTCGGGGTCAGCCCCAGCATTTT. Translating gives CASSQDLAARGQPQHF.